These T cell receptor beta chains were read from a single sample in a study of cytotoxic CD8 clonotypes in ibrutinib-treated CLL. The method was immunoSEQ multiplex PCR; TCRdb's version includes in-frame clones alone and lacks a portion of them. The profile shows around 160,000 clones, 70% to 90% of them singletons. The sample was PBMCs, taken at disease progression, from a patient treated with ibrutinib. Source of these receptors: a human donor with chronic lymphocytic leukemia. CDR3s include the opening cysteine and the closing phenylalanine or tryptophan. The D gene is left open where the match is weak. Size values are once, few and many counts, or a class for expanded clones, and some rows have none.

V gene: TRBV7-9
J gene: TRBJ1-4
clone size: .
D gene: .
CDR3 protein: CASSRHGVGLINEKLFF

V gene: TRBV5-4
J gene: TRBJ2-5
clone size: .
D gene: TRBD1
CDR3 protein: CASSLPPGTGTEVTQYF

V gene: TRBV30
J gene: TRBJ1-1
clone size: .
D gene: TRBD1
CDR3 protein: CASRQGPFTEAFF

V gene: TRBV7-2
J gene: TRBJ1-2
clone size: .
D gene: .
CDR3 protein: CASSLDGDYGYTF

V gene: TRBV7-8
J gene: TRBJ1-2
clone size: .
D gene: .
CDR3 protein: CASSVRDYGYTF

V gene: TRBV10-3
J gene: TRBJ1-1
clone size: .
D gene: .
CDR3 protein: CAISRRGPEAFF

V gene: TRBV2
J gene: TRBJ2-4
clone size: .
D gene: .
CDR3 protein: CASSEPRPQNIQYF

V gene: TRBV28
J gene: TRBJ1-2
clone size: many
D gene: .
CDR3 protein: CASSLPLGAFGYTF

V gene: TRBV27
J gene: TRBJ2-6
clone size: .
D gene: TRBD1
CDR3 protein: CASSLRDRGYGANVLTF

V gene: TRBV19
J gene: TRBJ2-5
clone size: .
D gene: .
CDR3 protein: CASSIRLGETQYF

V gene: TRBV11-1
J gene: TRBJ1-1
clone size: .
D gene: .
CDR3 protein: CASSLRTVNTEAFF

V gene: TRBV11-2
J gene: TRBJ1-2
clone size: .
D gene: .
CDR3 protein: CASSTETGNYGYTF

V gene: TRBV7-2
J gene: TRBJ1-2
clone size: .
D gene: .
CDR3 protein: CASSTRTADTGYTF

V gene: TRBV9
J gene: TRBJ2-4
clone size: few
D gene: TRBD2
CDR3 protein: CASSVGLAETLNIQYF

V gene: TRBV6-5
J gene: TRBJ1-1
clone size: .
D gene: TRBD1
CDR3 protein: CASSYKDRGITEAFF

V gene: TRBV25-1
J gene: TRBJ2-1
clone size: .
D gene: .
CDR3 protein: CASSELAGVNYNEQFF

V gene: TRBV6-5
J gene: TRBJ1-1
clone size: .
D gene: .
CDR3 protein: CASSRGGAEAFF

V gene: TRBV19
J gene: TRBJ1-1
clone size: .
D gene: .
CDR3 protein: CASSIGKNAEAFF

V gene: TRBV28
J gene: TRBJ1-2
clone size: .
D gene: .
CDR3 protein: CASRPGRSYGYTF

V gene: TRBV4-2
J gene: TRBJ2-2
clone size: .
D gene: .
CDR3 protein: CASNPSSVTGRTGELFF

V gene: TRBV19
J gene: TRBJ1-5
clone size: .
D gene: TRBD1
CDR3 protein: CASSRTGSSQPQHF

V gene: TRBV6-6
J gene: TRBJ2-2
clone size: once
D gene: .
CDR3 protein: CASSYSPSSYTGELFF

V gene: TRBV29-1
J gene: TRBJ1-2
clone size: .
D gene: .
CDR3 protein: CSVEAGADYGYTF

V gene: TRBV9
J gene: TRBJ1-2
clone size: .
D gene: TRBD1
CDR3 protein: CASSVGTGGFTGYTF

V gene: TRBV5-6
J gene: TRBJ2-6
clone size: .
D gene: .
CDR3 protein: CASSLWGANVLTF

V gene: TRBV28
J gene: TRBJ1-1
clone size: .
D gene: .
CDR3 protein: CASRQQPVNTEAFF

V gene: TRBV4-1
J gene: TRBJ2-4
clone size: .
D gene: TRBD1
CDR3 protein: CASSHQTGLDIQYF

V gene: TRBV5-6
J gene: TRBJ1-1
clone size: .
D gene: .
CDR3 protein: CASSFQVSNTEAFF

V gene: TRBV5-1
J gene: TRBJ1-3
clone size: .
D gene: .
CDR3 protein: CASSLVGGAGNTIYF

V gene: TRBV4-2
J gene: TRBJ2-1
clone size: .
D gene: .
CDR3 protein: CASSYNLLGGGDNEQFF

V gene: TRBV28
J gene: TRBJ2-7
clone size: .
D gene: .
CDR3 protein: CASSRQIPPYEQYF

V gene: TRBV4-2
J gene: TRBJ2-2
clone size: .
D gene: .
CDR3 protein: CASSQAGTQNTGELFF

V gene: TRBV15
J gene: TRBJ2-7
clone size: .
D gene: TRBD2
CDR3 protein: CATSRDRGGSYEQYF

V gene: TRBV19
J gene: TRBJ1-2
clone size: .
D gene: TRBD1
CDR3 protein: CASSGWDRLSYGYTF

V gene: TRBV11-1
J gene: TRBJ1-1
clone size: .
D gene: .
CDR3 protein: CASSSPAGQGMNTEAFF

V gene: TRBV7-2
J gene: TRBJ2-5
clone size: .
D gene: .
CDR3 protein: CASSFVHQQETQYF

V gene: TRBV7-9
J gene: TRBJ1-1
clone size: .
D gene: .
CDR3 protein: CASSSGGGARNTEAFF

V gene: TRBV11-3
J gene: TRBJ1-3
clone size: .
D gene: TRBD1
CDR3 protein: CASSKMAGGTIGNTIYF

V gene: TRBV30
J gene: TRBJ1-2
clone size: once
D gene: TRBD1
CDR3 protein: CAWNTGESYGYTF

V gene: TRBV2
J gene: TRBJ2-7
clone size: .
D gene: .
CDR3 protein: CASRGFSEQYF

V gene: TRBV28
J gene: TRBJ1-4
clone size: .
D gene: .
CDR3 protein: CASSLGRTNEKLFF

V gene: TRBV4-1
J gene: TRBJ2-5
clone size: .
D gene: .
CDR3 protein: CASSRLGQETQYF

V gene: TRBV11-1
J gene: TRBJ1-2
clone size: few
D gene: TRBD1
CDR3 protein: CASSHSTGAGYTF

V gene: TRBV9
J gene: TRBJ1-3
clone size: .
D gene: .
CDR3 protein: CASGREQTGNTIYF

V gene: TRBV19
J gene: TRBJ2-7
clone size: .
D gene: .
CDR3 protein: CASSIWRDSYEQYF

V gene: TRBV4-1
J gene: TRBJ1-4
clone size: .
D gene: TRBD1
CDR3 protein: CASSQEKGASATNEKLFF

V gene: TRBV14
J gene: TRBJ2-7
clone size: .
D gene: TRBD1
CDR3 protein: CASSQGRTGQGKRLYEQYF

V gene: TRBV6-1
J gene: TRBJ2-5
clone size: .
D gene: TRBD1
CDR3 protein: CASRLNRGLMETQYF

V gene: TRBV7-9
J gene: TRBJ2-1
clone size: .
D gene: .
CDR3 protein: CASSLALVRGSYNEQFF

V gene: TRBV2
J gene: TRBJ1-4
clone size: .
D gene: TRBD1
CDR3 protein: CASTTRDRSEKLFF

V gene: TRBV6-5
J gene: TRBJ2-1
clone size: .
D gene: TRBD2
CDR3 protein: CASSRLAGASDEQFF